These 18 T cell receptor beta chains came from one sample sequenced in a study of blood T cell repertoires in COVID-19. Libraries were prepared by immunoSEQ multiplex PCR; TCRdb keeps only in-frame clonotypes and omits some of them. The data show 250,000 to 350,000 clones, about 90% seen once. Sequenced material: peripheral blood. These receptor sequences come from a woman aged 25 to 39 with COVID-19, enrolled during active disease.

This chain's CDR3 is CASSLVASDNTGELFF. CDR3 in DNA: TGTGCCAGCAGTTTAGTGGCTAGCGATAACACCGGGGAGCTGTTTTTT. The rearrangement joins TRBV27 to TRBJ2-2; D might be TRBD2 (6 bases). The germline V gene encodes CDR1 MNHEY and CDR2 SMNVEV (reference sequence). The CDR3 contains 16 residues. V gave up 2 bases and J gave up 2 bases, with 12 bases separating them.

This clone was seen only a few times. The V call is TRBV15, the J call TRBJ2-6, with a possible D match to TRBD1 (5 bases). The CDR3 is 18 residues long. The germline V gene encodes CDR1 LNHNV and CDR2 YYDKDF (reference sequence). The V and J ends lost 0 bases and 0 bases respectively, with 12 bases between them. CDR3 loop: CATSRETVAYSGANVLTF. The CDR3 DNA sequence: TGTGCCACCAGCAGAGAGACAGTTGCCTACTCTGGGGCCAACGTCCTGACTTTC.

This sequence joins TRBV11-2 and TRBJ2-3; 7 positions agree with TRBD1. The length of the CDR3 is 15 residues. Germline V gives CDR1 SGHAT, CDR2 FQNNGV. V dropped 5 bases and J dropped 0; count of bases not matched to a gene: 5. The DNA of the CDR3 is TGTGCCAGCAGCCTCGGACAGGCCAGCACAGATACGCAGTATTTT. Protein: CASSLGQASTDTQYF.

The gene calls are TRBV6-5 and TRBJ2-7; D is perhaps TRBD1 (5 bases). Germline-derived CDR1 and CDR2 are MNHEY and SVGAGI. V lost 4 bases, J lost 2 bases, and 15 bases lay in between. The CDR3 has 15 residues. The CDR3 sequence is CASSSSRVTPYEQYF. Here the CDR3 DNA reads TGTGCCAGCAGTTCGTCCAGGGTTACCCCCTACGAGCAGTACTTC.

The V and J genes are TRBV14 and TRBJ1-4; a possible D gene is TRBD1 (6 bases). The ends were cut back, 0 bases at V and 8 bases at J, with 10 bases in the middle. The CDR3 is 14 amino acids. The germline gives CDR1 SGHDN, CDR2 FVKESK. The CDR3 coding sequence is TGTGCCAGCAGCCAAGAATTGGACAGCGAAAAACTGTTTTTT. Protein: CASSQELDSEKLFF.

V gene TRBV20-1 combines with J gene TRBJ2-7; 12 nucleotides agree with TRBD2. The V gene end was trimmed by 3 bases and the J gene end by 5 bases; junction bases not matched to a gene: 5. The CDR3 loop spans 14 amino acids. CDR1 and CDR2 from the germline V gene are DFQATT and SNEGSKA (reference sequence). The CDR3 sequence is CSASALAGGNEQYF. The CDR3 DNA reads TGCAGTGCTAGTGCGCTAGCGGGAGGGAACGAGCAGTACTTC.

V is TRBV5-1 and J is TRBJ1-5; TRBD1 matches at 8 bases. The CDR3 sequence is 13 residues long. Per the germline V gene, CDR1 is SGHRS and CDR2 is YFSETQ. Trimming removed 4 bases from V and 6 bases from J; junction bases left unmatched: 3. The DNA for the CDR3 is TGCGCCAGCAGCGAGGACAGGGCTCAGCCCCAGCATTTT. Its translation: CASSEDRAQPQHF.

The gene calls are TRBV3-1 (or the pseudogene TRBV3-2) and TRBJ1-3; D is undetermined. The CDR3 loop spans 13 amino acids. V gave up 11 bases and J gave up 2 bases, with 13 bases separating them. Germline V gene lookup returns CDR1 LGHDT and CDR2 YNNKEL (reference sequence). As DNA, the CDR3 is TGTGCCTGCCAAGTCAGGCCTGGAAACACCATATATTTT. Translated, it gives CACQVRPGNTIYF.

The rearrangement uses TRBV19 and TRBJ2-2, with 8 bases matching TRBD2. CDR3 length equals 15 residues. After removal of 4 bases from V and 0 bases from J, the junction contained 1 base not matched to a gene. Germline V CDR1 and CDR2: LNHDA, SQIVND (reference sequence). This CDR3 reads CASSKGLANTGELFF. CDR3 nucleotide sequence: TGTGCCAGTAGTAAGGGACTAGCGAACACCGGGGAGCTGTTTTTT.

The CDR3 bases are TGTGCCAGCAGTGGTTCGAGACAGGGGGCCGTCTATGGCTACACCTTC. Its protein product is CASSGSRQGAVYGYTF. V and J are TRBV6-1 and TRBJ1-2; TRBD1 matches 10 bases. Germline V gene lookup returns CDR1 MNHNS and CDR2 SASEGT. The V gene end was trimmed by 4 bases and the J gene end by 4 bases; junction bases not matched to a gene: 9. The CDR3 sequence is 16 residues long.

J is TRBJ2-1 and V is TRBV19; no reliable D call. V dropped 6 bases and J dropped 3 bases, with 6 bases sitting between them. Germline V gene data show CDR1 as LNHDA and CDR2 as SQIVND (reference sequence). The CDR3 is 12 amino acids. The DNA for the CDR3 is TGTGCCAGTAGCCAGGTCTACAATGAGCAGTTCTTC. This translates into CASSQVYNEQFF.

This clone occurred a few times. The CDR3 here is CASSQEGTSGRVFGYEQYF. CDR3 DNA sequence: TGCGCCAGCAGCCAAGAAGGGACTAGCGGGAGGGTTTTCGGTTACGAGCAGTACTTC. The chain links TRBV4-1 to TRBJ2-7; 16 nucleotides match TRBD2. This CDR3 has 19 amino acids. The germline gives CDR1 MGHRA, CDR2 YSYEKL. V trimming: 0 bases; J trimming: 4 bases; junction bases outside the gene matches: 9.

This clone was detected only once. The J gene is TRBJ1-2, the V gene TRBV7-2; 8 positions match TRBD1. CDR1 is SGHTA, CDR2 FQGNSA, per germline. This CDR3 has 12 amino acids. The junction had 2 bases not matched to a gene; V was cut back by 3 bases and J by 8 bases. The CDR3 DNA reads TGTGCCAGCAGCTTGGACAGGGAAGGCTACACCTTC. It yields the protein CASSLDREGYTF.

CDR3 residues: CASSCNRDRGFYGYTF. In DNA, the CDR3 is TGTGCCAGCAGCTGTAACCGGGACAGGGGATTCTATGGCTACACCTTC. This chain joins TRBV11-3 and TRBJ1-2; 10 positions match TRBD1. The germline CDR1 and CDR2 sequences are SGHNT and YENEEA. The CDR3 is 16 amino acids. Unmatched junction bases numbered 9, after V lost 4 bases and J lost 4 bases.

J is TRBJ2-7 and V is TRBV18, with D perhaps matching TRBD2 (6 bases). The CDR3 extends over 15 amino acids. Per the germline V gene, CDR1 is KGHSH and CDR2 is LQKENI. The V end was cut by 3 bases, the J end by 6 bases, with 18 bases between. CDR3 in amino acids: CASSPGGALQGEQYF. The CDR3 coding sequence is TGTGCCAGCTCACCCGGAGGGGCCCTTCAGGGCGAGCAGTACTTC.

V usage is TRBV4-2 and J usage is TRBJ2-3; possible D gene TRBD2, 6 bases. V was trimmed by 0 bases and J by 4 bases, leaving 17 bases between them. The germline V gene encodes CDR1 LGHNA and CDR2 YNFKEQ. This CDR3 comprises 17 residues. The CDR3 DNA is TGTGCCAGCAGCCAAGAGTTTTCCGGCGGGGAGGCAGATACGCAGTATTTT. It translates to CASSQEFSGGEADTQYF.

CDR3 DNA: TGTGCCACCAGCAAGCAGGGGCTGGGCTACACCTTC. It encodes CATSKQGLGYTF. V gene TRBV15 combines with J gene TRBJ1-2; the D gene is possibly TRBD1 (6 bases). Germline loops: CDR1 LNHNV, CDR2 YYDKDF (reference sequence). CDR3 length equals 12 residues. With 4 bases removed from V and 8 bases from J, the gap between germline ends came to 11 bases.

In DNA form, the CDR3 reads TGTGCCAGTAGTGGAGGGGCAGGTGACTATGGCTACACCTTC. Protein sequence: CASSGGAGDYGYTF. This chain uses TRBV19 with TRBJ1-2; maybe TRBD1 (5 bases). In germline, CDR1 is LNHDA, CDR2 SQIVND (reference sequence). Between the trimmed V and J ends, which lost 5 bases and 3 bases, there was a span of 13 bases. The CDR3 sequence is 14 residues long.